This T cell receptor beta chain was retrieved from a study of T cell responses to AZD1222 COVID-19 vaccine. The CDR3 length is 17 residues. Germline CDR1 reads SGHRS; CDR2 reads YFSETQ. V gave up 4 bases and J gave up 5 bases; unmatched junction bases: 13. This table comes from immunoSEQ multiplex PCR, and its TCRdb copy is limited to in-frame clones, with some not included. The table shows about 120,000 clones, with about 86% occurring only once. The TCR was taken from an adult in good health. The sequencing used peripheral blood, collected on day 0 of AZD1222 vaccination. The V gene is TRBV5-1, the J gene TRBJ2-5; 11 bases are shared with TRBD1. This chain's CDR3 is CASSPGTGGFRTETQYF. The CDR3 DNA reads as TGCGCCAGCAGCCCCGGGACAGGGGGATTTCGGACGGAGACCCAGTACTTC.